The 5 T cell receptor beta chains given below trace back to one sample, sequenced in a study of cytomegalovirus exposure and HLA in healthy donors (dated by TCRdb to between 2016 and 2019). The library was generated by the immunoSEQ multiplex PCR assay. For the multiplex PCR, a mixture combining 60 forward primers for TCR Vbeta segments and 13 reverse primers for TCR Jbeta segments was used. TCRdb mirrors the immuneACCESS table, restricted to in-frame sequences. Some clones are absent from its copies; in checked studies, under half trace to an unresolved V gene, and the reason for the others is unknown. Counted in this sample were roughly 27,000 clones; 62% of them appeared once. The ten top clones hold around two fifths of the sample. Sequenced input: PBMCs. The source is a male donor in good health and CMV-seropositive.

This chain links TRBV7-6 with TRBJ2-7; the D gene is possibly TRBD2 (5 bases). CDR1 and CDR2 from the germline V gene are SGHVS and FNYEAQ. CDR3 length: 15 residues. Trimming took 1 base from V and 2 from J, leaving 12 bases between them. CDR3 DNA sequence: TGTGCCAGCAGCTTAGGAGGACTGTTGGCCTACGAGCAGTACTTC. The encoded protein is CASSLGGLLAYEQYF.

The chain carries TRBV6-4 and TRBJ1-2; 9 bases are shared with TRBD1. The J segment lost 8 bases and the V segment lost 2 bases, leaving 3 bases of the junction unmatched. CDR1 MRHNA and CDR2 SNTAGT come from the germline V gene. This CDR3 has 13 residues. The DNA of the CDR3 is TGTGCCAGCAGTGACGCGGACAGGGGAGGCTACACCTTC. Translating gives CASSDADRGGYTF.

The chain carries TRBV10-2 and TRBJ2-3, with 8 positions matching TRBD2. V lost 4 bases, J lost 3 bases, and 27 bases stayed unmatched. The CDR3 sequence is 22 residues long. The germline gives CDR1 WSHSY, CDR2 SAAADI. CDR3 residues: CASSAGSFLTGGPWGKTDTQYF. For the CDR3, the DNA is TGCGCCAGCAGTGCGGGGAGTTTTTTGACGGGAGGGCCCTGGGGGAAGACAGATACGCAGTATTTT.

The V call is TRBV5-1, the J call TRBJ1-3, with D possibly being TRBD1 (6 bases). The V gene's germline CDR1 is SGHRS and CDR2 YFSETQ. The CDR3 has 14 amino acids. V was clipped by 4 bases and J by 2 bases, with 10 bases between them. The CDR3 region is CASSTGQTGNTIYF. The CDR3 DNA reads as TGCGCCAGCAGCACGGGACAAACTGGAAACACCATATATTTT.

The V gene is TRBV7-2, the J gene TRBJ2-2, with D uncertain. This CDR3 spans 13 amino acids. Trimming cost V 2 bases and J 4 bases, with 5 bases left between them. In germline, CDR1 is SGHTA, CDR2 FQGNSA. This chain's CDR3 is CASSLPSTGELFF. The DNA of the CDR3 is TGTGCCAGCAGCTTACCGAGCACCGGGGAGCTGTTTTTT.